Listed below are T cell receptor beta chains from one sample, sequenced in a study of shared clonotypes between healthy human individuals. TCRdb's copy holds only in-frame clones and misses some; the assay was immunoSEQ multiplex PCR. The sample lists 2 million to 2.5 million clones, about nine tenths seen once, with approximately 0.4% in the top ten. Sequencing was done on a sample of naive CD4+ T cells from PBMCs. These receptor sequences come from a man between 18 and 35 years old in good health. Some clones in this sample may be carry-over from other donors' samples. CDR3s include the opening cysteine and the closing phenylalanine or tryptophan. Each record gives: V gene, D gene, J gene, clone size, CDR3 protein, CDR3 DNA. The D gene is left open where the match is weak. A row's size may be missing; if present it is once, few, many or a size class.

TRBV19	-	TRBJ1-2	few	CASSITGRYGYTF	TGTGCCAGTAGTATAACGGGCCGATATGGCTACACCTTC
TRBV18	TRBD2	TRBJ2-1	-	CASSPPRLAPNYNEQFF	TGTGCCAGCTCACCACCGAGACTAGCTCCGAACTACAATGAGCAGTTCTTC
TRBV28	-	TRBJ2-1	-	CASCLGGGARNEQFF	TGTGCCAGCTGCTTAGGGGGAGGGGCTCGCAATGAGCAGTTCTTC
TRBV28	TRBD2	TRBJ2-7	-	CASSSPSGPYYEQYF	TGTGCCAGCAGTTCCCCTAGCGGGCCCTACTACGAGCAGTACTTC
TRBV30	-	TRBJ2-7	-	CAWSVAGQMFYEQYF	TGTGCCTGGAGTGTCGCTGGGCAGATGTTCTACGAGCAGTACTTC
TRBV21-1	-	TRBJ2-4	-	CASSKGFRKIAKNIQYF	TGTGCCAGCAGCAAAGGTTTCAGAAAAATAGCCAAAAACATTCAGTACTTC
TRBV7-2	TRBD1	TRBJ2-7	-	CASSLSSGGGEQYF	TGTGCCAGCAGCTTATCGTCAGGGGGCGGGGAGCAGTACTTC
TRBV28	-	TRBJ1-3	-	CASKAGQGYNTIYF	TGTGCCAGCAAGGCGGGGCAGGGGTACAACACCATATATTTT
TRBV11-2	-	TRBJ2-3	-	CASSLGRSLSHKDTQYF	TGTGCCAGCAGCTTAGGAAGGAGCCTCTCCCATAAAGATACGCAGTATTTT
TRBV28	-	TRBJ1-1	-	CASSQQQTAEAFF	TGTGCCAGCAGCCAACAGCAAACGGCTGAAGCTTTCTTT
TRBV30	-	TRBJ2-5	-	CAWNVIGGETQYF	TGTGCCTGGAATGTTATTGGCGGGGAGACCCAGTACTTC
TRBV19	-	TRBJ1-1	-	CASSGRGGETEAFF	TGTGCCAGTAGTGGGCGGGGGGGCGAGACTGAAGCTTTCTTT
TRBV5-1	-	TRBJ2-7	-	CASSLAPGLASSYEQYF	TGCGCCAGCAGCCTGGCCCCAGGGTTGGCTAGCTCCTACGAGCAGTACTTC
TRBV5-1	-	TRBJ1-1	-	CASSLGRTDEAFF	TGCGCCAGCAGCTTAGGTCGGACAGATGAAGCTTTCTTT
TRBV18	-	TRBJ1-5	-	CASSRGLDGGQPQHF	TGTGCCAGCTCCCGGGGGCTCGACGGAGGTCAGCCCCAGCATTTT
TRBV5-4	-	TRBJ1-2	-	CASSLWSGYGYTF	TGTGCCAGCAGCTTGTGGAGCGGGTATGGCTACACCTTC
TRBV29-1	TRBD2	TRBJ2-5	-	CGGEATGETQYF	TGCGGGGGGGAGGCCACGGGAGAGACCCAGTACTTC
TRBV28	TRBD1	TRBJ1-1	once	CASRQGITNTEAFF	TGTGCCAGCAGACAGGGGATCACGAACACTGAAGCTTTCTTT
TRBV7-2	-	TRBJ2-1	-	CASSLVLNEQFF	TGTGCCAGCAGCTTGGTGTTGAATGAGCAGTTCTTC
TRBV29-1	-	TRBJ2-2	-	CSSFRVGTGELFF	TGCAGCTCTTTCAGGGTTGGCACCGGGGAGCTGTTTTTT
TRBV10-2	TRBD2	TRBJ2-1	-	CASSRKAGQLSEQFF	TGCGCCAGCAGTAGGAAAGCGGGGCAATTATCAGAGCAGTTCTTC
TRBV28	TRBD1	TRBJ1-5	-	CASSPDRGLQPQHF	TGTGCCAGCAGCCCGGACAGGGGGCTCCAGCCCCAGCATTTT
TRBV13	-	TRBJ2-3	-	CASSLLDLGKQYF	TGTGCCAGCAGCTTACTGGACCTTGGGAAGCAGTATTTT
TRBV5-6	TRBD2	TRBJ2-7	-	CASSLGLAARSYF	TGTGCCAGCAGCTTAGGGCTAGCGGCACGCTCGTACTTC
TRBV9	-	TRBJ2-5	-	CASSVVGGAQETQYF	TGTGCCAGCAGCGTAGTGGGCGGGGCACAAGAGACCCAGTACTTC
TRBV2	-	TRBJ2-7	-	CASSESRGPSYEQYF	TGTGCCAGCAGTGAATCGCGGGGTCCAAGTTACGAGCAGTACTTC
TRBV19	-	TRBJ1-1	-	CASSHRGPNTEAFF	TGTGCCAGTAGTCATAGGGGCCCAAACACTGAAGCTTTCTTT
TRBV15	-	TRBJ1-4	-	CATSRARPRLPNEKLFF	TGTGCCACCAGCAGAGCCAGGCCCCGGCTGCCTAATGAAAAACTGTTTTTT
TRBV25-1	-	TRBJ2-7	-	CASSEAGTSGEQYF	TGTGCCAGCAGTGAAGCAGGGACCTCGGGCGAGCAGTACTTC
TRBV28	-	TRBJ2-5	-	CASSLVRETQYF	TGTGCCAGCAGTTTAGTGCGGGAGACCCAGTACTTC
TRBV11-2	TRBD2	TRBJ2-1	once	CASSLEAGYYNEQFF	TGTGCCAGCAGCCTCGAAGCGGGATATTACAATGAGCAGTTCTTC
TRBV10-3	-	TRBJ2-7	-	CAISAGLLSYEQYF	TGTGCCATCAGTGCAGGGCTTCTGTCCTACGAGCAGTACTTC
TRBV29-1	-	TRBJ2-1	-	CTSVEVSGEQFF	TGCACCAGCGTTGAGGTGTCCGGTGAGCAGTTCTTC
TRBV28	-	TRBJ1-2	-	CASSSPGANYGYTF	TGTGCCAGCAGTTCACCGGGGGCTAACTATGGCTACACCTTC
TRBV15	TRBD1	TRBJ2-7	-	CATSTARDRGRQRAYEQYF	TGTGCCACCAGCACGGCCCGGGACAGGGGGCGTCAGCGGGCATACGAGCAGTACTTC
TRBV7-2	-	TRBJ1-2	few	CASSPPRANYGYTF	TGTGCCAGCAGCCCGCCCAGAGCTAACTATGGCTACACCTTC
TRBV9	-	TRBJ1-1	-	CASSVGWNTEAFF	TGTGCCAGCAGCGTGGGTTGGAACACTGAAGCTTTCTTT
TRBV18	-	TRBJ2-7	-	CASSPGQGLSYEQYF	TGTGCCAGCTCACCCGGTCAGGGGTTGTCCTACGAGCAGTACTTC
TRBV5-4	-	TRBJ2-1	-	CASSAGGGVNEQFF	TGTGCCAGCAGCGCTGGGGGTGGTGTTAATGAGCAGTTCTTC
TRBV12-5	-	TRBJ2-7	-	CASGLPRQRPYEQYF	TGTGCTAGTGGTTTGCCCAGACAGAGACCCTACGAGCAGTACTTC
TRBV6-1	TRBD2	TRBJ2-7	-	CASTPGGSPNEQYF	TGTGCCAGCACCCCCGGCGGGAGTCCCAACGAGCAGTACTTC
TRBV6-6	TRBD2	TRBJ2-1	-	CASTQLGGSDNEQFF	TGTGCCAGCACCCAACTGGGAGGGTCGGACAATGAGCAGTTCTTC
TRBV9	-	TRBJ1-2	-	CASSPVYRSSLYGYTF	TGTGCCAGCAGCCCCGTTTATAGGTCCTCACTATATGGCTACACCTTC
TRBV28	-	TRBJ1-2	-	CASSFLPEVGGYTF	TGTGCCAGCAGTTTCCTACCCGAAGTCGGTGGCTACACCTTC
TRBV6-1	-	TRBJ2-2	-	CASSEWGVVSAGELFF	TGTGCCAGCAGTGAATGGGGGGTTGTATCGGCCGGGGAGCTGTTTTTT